These T cell receptor beta chains were read from a single sample in a study of CD8 T cells in Susac syndrome. TCRdb re-analysed the immunoSEQ multiplex PCR reads in MiXCR, keeping a single row per CDR3 protein. In the table there are roughly 190,000 distinct CDR3 sequences, around 95% of which are singletons. Sample: CD4+ T cells from PBMCs. The source is a human donor with Susac syndrome. CDR3s include the opening cysteine and the closing phenylalanine or tryptophan.

>TRBV10-3|12
CAIASSGGEQFF
>TRBV9|13
CASSVGSRDTQYF
>TRBV5-4|16
CASSSGTSGVLYEQYF
>TRBV20-1|15
CSASSASGPYNEQFF
>TRBV30|15
CAWSVRLPGISPLHF
>TRBV28|11
CASSSVYEQYF
>TRBV20-1|13
CSAAPGQGQPQHF
>TRBV28|15
CASSLKAGLAEKLFF
>TRBV12-3/TRBV12-4|12
CASSLEVGGYTF
>TRBV4-1|15
CASSQVEGNNQPQHF
>TRBV12-5|13
CASGVVHRGAQYF
>TRBV27|17
CASVPLAGLGVYNEQFF
>TRBV20-1|12
CSALQGTYEQYF
>TRBV7-2|11
CASSPVAVQYF
>TRBV20-1|17
CSARDSGRATTNYGYTF
>TRBV7-6|15
CASSLVDSIDQPQHF
>TRBV7-6|16
CASSTPSGGSYNEQFF
>TRBV15|17
CATSRDLSGTGRDEQFF
>TRBV6-5|14
CASSGTGGNYGYTF
>TRBV2|14
CASSGIGGNSPLHF
>TRBV18|15
CASSPILQGIEKLFF
>TRBV6-6|11
CASSTGDTQYF
>TRBV5-1|18
CASSLRPSGGAGTDTQYF
>TRBV12-3/TRBV12-4|12
CASTSGQNIQYF